This section outlines one T cell receptor beta chain sequence together with its context. This specimen belongs to a study of cytomegalovirus exposure and HLA in healthy donors. Study-wide background: Early release data held about 92 million unique TCRs from HLA-typed donors.

The PCR employed 60 Vbeta primers together with 13 Jbeta primers. This table comes from immunoSEQ multiplex PCR, and its TCRdb copy is limited to in-frame clones, with some not included. In the table there are 150,000 to 200,000 clones, approximately 85% of which are singletons. Germline-derived CDR1 and CDR2 are MDHEN and SYDVKM. The CDR3 is 17 residues long. After removal of 2 bases from V and 6 bases from J, the junction contained 9 bases not matched to a gene. The V and J genes are TRBV28 and TRBJ2-3, with 12 bases matching TRBD2. The sequence was collected from a woman in her forties or fifties in good health and CMV-seronegative. Sequenced input: PBMCs. CDR3 in amino acids: CASSLPLASGRVDTQYF. The CDR3, as DNA: TGTGCCAGCAGTTTACCACTGGCTAGCGGGAGGGTGGATACGCAGTATTTT.